The clone carrying this T cell receptor (beta chain) has more than one count but fewer than ten. The CDR3 sequence is 13 residues long. CDR1 SNHLY and CDR2 FYNNEI come from the germline V gene. V shed 5 bases and J shed 0 bases, with 7 bases lying between them. TCRdb reprocessed the PCR reads via MiXCR and lists one record per CDR3 protein. This table has tens of thousands of distinct CDR3 sequences, about a third appearing once. This sample is part of a study of tumor-infiltrating lymphocytes in oesophageal squamous cell carcinoma. Source material: esophageal tumor tissue. This clonotype originated in a female donor with esophageal squamous cell carcinoma. The rearrangement joins TRBV2 to TRBJ1-1, with D possibly being TRBD1 (5 bases). Written as DNA, the CDR3 is TGTGCCAGCAGTCGACAGTTGAACACTGAAGCTTTCTTT. Protein: CASSRQLNTEAFF.